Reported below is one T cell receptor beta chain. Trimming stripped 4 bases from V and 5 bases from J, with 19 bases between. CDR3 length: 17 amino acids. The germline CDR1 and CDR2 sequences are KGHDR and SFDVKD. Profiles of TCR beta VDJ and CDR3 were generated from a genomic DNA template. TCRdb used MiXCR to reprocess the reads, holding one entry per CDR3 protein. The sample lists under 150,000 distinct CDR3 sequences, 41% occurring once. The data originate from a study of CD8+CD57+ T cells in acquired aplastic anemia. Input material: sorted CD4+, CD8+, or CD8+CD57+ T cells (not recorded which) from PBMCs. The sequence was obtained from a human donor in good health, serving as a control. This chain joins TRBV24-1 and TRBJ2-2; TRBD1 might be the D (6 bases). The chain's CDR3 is CATSDLTGDIGTGELFF. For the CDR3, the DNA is TGTGCCACCAGTGACCTGACTGGGGACATTGGGACCGGGGAGCTGTTTTTT.